A single sample gave rise to the 31 T cell receptor beta chains below, sequenced in a study of blood T cell repertoires in COVID-19. Generated by immunoSEQ multiplex PCR, the TCRdb table keeps only in-frame clones and is missing some. The data show approximately 150,000 clones, under 90% seen once. What was sequenced was peripheral blood. All receptors derive from a woman older than 75 with acute or convalescent COVID-19.

The chain employs TRBV19 and TRBJ2-2; TRBD1 matches 11 bases. Germline lookup yields CDR1 LNHDA and CDR2 SQIVND (reference sequence). V lost 3 bases and J lost 5; bases outside the gene matches: 5. The CDR3 is 16 residues long. This CDR3 reads CASSIGQGARTGELFF. The DNA of the CDR3 is TGTGCCAGTAGTATTGGACAGGGGGCGCGGACCGGGGAGCTGTTTTTT.

In this sample, this clone turned up once. J is TRBJ1-1 and V is TRBV6-5; tentative D call: TRBD1 (6 bases). CDR3 length: 15 residues. From germline, CDR1 is MNHEY and CDR2 SVGAGI. The V and J ends lost 6 bases and 1 base respectively, with 15 bases between them. The CDR3 is CASSVRTAANTEAFF. CDR3 DNA sequence: TGTGCCAGCAGCGTTAGGACAGCGGCGAACACTGAAGCTTTCTTT.

This clone was seen only once. V and J are TRBV19 and TRBJ2-3, with 9 bases fitting TRBD2. CDR3 length: 15 amino acids. Trimming took 3 bases from V and 6 from J; bases not matched to a gene: 7. Germline lookup yields CDR1 LNHDA and CDR2 SQIVND (reference sequence). The CDR3 sequence is CASSIAAGGLDTQYF. In nucleotides, the CDR3 is TGTGCCAGTAGTATCGCTGCGGGAGGGCTTGATACGCAGTATTTT.

V usage is TRBV5-4 and J usage is TRBJ2-7; 8 bases fit TRBD1. The length of the CDR3 is 13 residues. The ends lost 4 bases at V and 5 bases at J; junction bases unmatched: 5. The V gene's germline CDR1 is SGHNT and CDR2 YYREEE (reference sequence). CDR3 residues: CASSRSTGDEQYF. The CDR3 DNA is TGTGCCAGCAGCCGATCGACAGGGGACGAGCAGTACTTC.

V and J are TRBV24-1 and TRBJ1-5; the D gene is possibly TRBD1 (6 bases). The V and J ends lost 3 bases and 5 bases respectively, with 16 bases between them. This CDR3 region has 16 residues. Germline-derived CDR1 and CDR2 are KGHDR and SFDVKD. CDR3 DNA: TGTGCCACCAGTGATAGTCGGACAGAGACTTATCAGCCCCAGCATTTT. It encodes CATSDSRTETYQPQHF.

The chain has TRBV5-1 and TRBJ2-2; 8 bases are a match to TRBD1. The CDR3 contains 19 residues. The V and J ends lost 0 bases and 1 base, in that order; junction bases with no gene match: 11. CDR1 is SGHRS, CDR2 YFSETQ, per germline. The CDR3: CASSLVSEPGQVNTGELFF. The CDR3 DNA sequence: TGCGCCAGCAGCTTGGTATCAGAACCGGGACAGGTGAACACCGGGGAGCTGTTTTTT.

Only one count was recorded for this clone. This chain uses TRBV9 with TRBJ1-3; D perhaps matches TRBD1 (6 bases). There are 16 residues in the CDR3. The V gene lost 0 bases and the J gene lost 2 bases, with 12 bases spanning the gap. CDR1 SGDLS and CDR2 YYNGEE come from the germline V gene. The CDR3 loop reads CASSVEGHRAGNTIYF. DNA of the CDR3: TGTGCCAGCAGCGTAGAAGGTCACAGGGCTGGAAACACCATATATTTT.

The rearrangement uses TRBV20-1 and TRBJ2-7; possibly TRBD2 for D (6 bases). The CDR3 extends over 11 amino acids. Germline assignment: CDR1 DFQATT and CDR2 SNEGSKA (reference sequence). CDR3 sequence: CSFGGPREQYF. The CDR3 DNA reads TGCAGCTTCGGGGGACCAAGGGAGCAGTACTTC.

The chain is built from TRBV7-6 and TRBJ1-3; 8 bases fit TRBD1. Per germline, CDR1 SGHVS and CDR2 FNYEAQ. After removal of 5 bases from V and 3 bases from J, the junction contained 9 bases not matched to a gene. This CDR3 is 16 amino acids long. The CDR3 DNA is TGTGCCAGCAGCCCGGGACAGGTCTTGAGTGGAAACACCATATATTTT. Encoded protein: CASSPGQVLSGNTIYF.

V usage is TRBV19 and J usage is TRBJ2-7; 8 bases match TRBD1. Trimming removed 5 bases from V and 1 base from J; junction bases left unmatched: 7. This CDR3 spans 15 amino acids. Germline V gene lookup returns CDR1 LNHDA and CDR2 SQIVND (reference sequence). The CDR3 DNA reads TGTGCCAGTAGTGCCAGGGGGCCCTCTTCCTACGAGCAGTACTTC. It encodes CASSARGPSSYEQYF.

Details on this clone: Other DNA variants within this sample encode the same CDR3. The chain links TRBV5-1 to TRBJ2-2; D not resolved. The V and J ends lost 1 base and 3 bases respectively, with 7 bases between them. CDR3 length equals 14 residues. Germline loops: CDR1 SGHRS, CDR2 YFSETQ. This CDR3 is CASSLQPDTGELFF. CDR3 in DNA: TGCGCCAGCAGCTTGCAACCGGACACCGGGGAGCTGTTTTTT. The full variable domain, completed using reference TRBV5-1 and TRBJ2-2, is KAGVTQTPRYLIKTRGQQVTLSCSPISGHRSVSWYQQTPGQGLQFLFEYFSETQRNKGNFPGRFSGRQFSNSRSEMNVSTLELGDSALYLCASSLQPDTGELFFGEGSRLTVL.

The V gene is TRBV7-6, the J gene TRBJ2-1, with D possibly matching TRBD1 (6 bases). The CDR3 loop spans 16 amino acids. The V and J ends lost 8 bases and 3 bases respectively, with 20 bases between them. In germline, CDR1 is SGHVS, CDR2 FNYEAQ. The CDR3 coding sequence is TGTGCCAGCGCCTACTTGGACAGAGGAAACTACAATGAGCAGTTCTTC. Protein sequence: CASAYLDRGNYNEQFF.

This clone was detected only a few times. The chain uses TRBV28 and TRBJ1-5; 8 bases agree with TRBD1. The trim removed 3 bases at V and 2 bases at J, leaving 12 bases unmatched. CDR1 is MDHEN, CDR2 SYDVKM, per germline. The CDR3 is made up of 18 amino acids. The CDR3 loop reads CASSFGRGQGVGNQPQHF. The CDR3 nucleotides are TGTGCCAGCAGTTTTGGGCGTGGACAGGGCGTCGGCAATCAGCCCCAGCATTTT. Full variable domain (rest looked up from reference TRBV28 and TRBJ1-5): DVKVTQSSRYLVKRTGEKVFLECVQDMDHENMFWYRQDPGLGLRLIYFSYDVKMKEKGDIPEGYSVSREKKERFSLILESASTNQTSMYLCASSFGRGQGVGNQPQHFGDGTRLSIL.

The V and J genes are TRBV3-1 (or the pseudogene TRBV3-2) and TRBJ1-6, with a possible D match to TRBD1 (6 bases). CDR3 size: 15 residues. The germline V gene has CDR1 LGHDT and CDR2 YNNKEL (reference sequence). V dropped 4 bases and J dropped 5 bases, with 12 bases sitting between them. The CDR3 region has the DNA TGTGCCAGCAGCCCTACAGGGAGCAATAATTCACCCCTCCACTTT. This gives the protein CASSPTGSNNSPLHF.

This chain connects TRBV5-4 to TRBJ2-4; the D is unclear. The germline CDR1 and CDR2 sequences are SGHNT and YYREEE (reference sequence). Trimming removed 4 bases at V and 4 bases at J, with 15 bases between. The CDR3 covers 15 residues. CDR3 amino acids: CASSHPTESKNIQYF. As DNA, the CDR3 is TGTGCCAGCAGCCATCCTACAGAGAGTAAAAACATTCAGTACTTC.

This chain connects TRBV5-1 to TRBJ2-1, with unresolved D. Trimming left V 0 bases short and J 5 bases short, with 6 bases between. The CDR3 runs 13 residues. From germline, CDR1 is SGHRS and CDR2 YFSETQ. The chain's CDR3 is CASSLAENNEQFF. The CDR3 nucleotides are TGCGCCAGCAGCTTGGCCGAGAACAATGAGCAGTTCTTC.

The chain couples TRBV29-1 to TRBJ2-2; TRBD1 aligns across 7 bases. J was trimmed by 6 bases and V by 6 bases; bases with no gene match: 13. This CDR3 is built from 15 residues. The germline V gene encodes CDR1 SQVTM and CDR2 ANQGSEA. CDR3 in amino acids: CSVAFTGDAAGELFF. The CDR3 bases are TGCAGCGTGGCATTCACAGGGGACGCGGCCGGGGAGCTGTTTTTT.

The V and J genes are TRBV4-1 and TRBJ2-3, with D possibly TRBD1 on 5 matching bases. Per germline, CDR1 MGHRA and CDR2 YSYEKL. This CDR3 has 16 amino acids. The ends were cut back, 2 bases at V and 0 bases at J, with 12 bases in the middle. CDR3 sequence: CASSQPVGPSTDTQYF. CDR3 nucleotide sequence: TGCGCCAGCAGCCAACCGGTGGGGCCTAGCACAGATACGCAGTATTTT.

V usage is TRBV6-5 and J usage is TRBJ2-7, with 7 bases matching TRBD1. The length of the CDR3 is 12 residues. The germline V gene encodes CDR1 MNHEY and CDR2 SVGAGI. The J segment lost 3 bases and the V segment lost 8 bases, leaving 4 bases of the junction unmatched. The DNA for the CDR3 is TGTGCCAGCCGAGGGACAGACTACGAGCAGTACTTC. This encodes CASRGTDYEQYF.

The chain links TRBV9 to TRBJ2-1, with D possibly matching TRBD2 (6 bases). The CDR3 spans 14 residues. The V gene's germline CDR1 is SGDLS and CDR2 YYNGEE. The ends were cut back, 3 bases at V and 10 bases at J, with 17 bases in the middle. The CDR3 loop is CASSEKSGRREQFF. CDR3 nucleotide sequence: TGTGCCAGCAGCGAAAAAAGCGGGCGGAGGGAGCAGTTCTTC.

The chain combines TRBV3-1 (or the pseudogene TRBV3-2) with TRBJ1-1; a possible D gene is TRBD1 (6 bases). The ends were cut back, 3 bases at V and 3 bases at J, with 11 bases in the middle. Germline V gives CDR1 LGHDT, CDR2 YNNKEL (reference sequence). The CDR3 totals 14 residues. In nucleotides, the CDR3 is TGTGCCAGCAGCCAGCCCGCAGGGGACACTGAAGCTTTCTTT. It translates to CASSQPAGDTEAFF.

The J gene is TRBJ2-7, the V gene TRBV7-2, with TRBD2 matching 9 bases. The CDR3 covers 15 residues. V was pared by 5 bases and J by 2 bases, with 7 bases of the junction left unmatched. Germline V gene lookup returns CDR1 SGHTA and CDR2 FQGNSA. CDR3 residues: CASSPSGGYPYEQYF. The CDR3 region has the DNA TGTGCCAGCAGCCCCAGCGGGGGGTACCCCTACGAGCAGTACTTC.

This chain joins TRBV12-3 or TRBV12-4 and TRBJ1-5; 9 bases match TRBD1. This CDR3 region has 13 residues. After removal of 10 bases from V and 7 bases from J, the junction contained 8 bases not matched to a gene. In DNA form, the CDR3 reads TGTGCCACCGGGGACAGGGCTCCGCAGCCCCAGCATTTT. Translation: CATGDRAPQPQHF.

The CDR3 is CASSAQGTSDEQYF. DNA for the CDR3: TGTGCCAGCAGCGCGCAGGGTACGTCAGACGAGCAGTACTTC. The J gene is TRBJ2-7, the V gene TRBV9, with TRBD1 as a possible D gene (5 bases). The V end was cut by 3 bases, the J end by 5 bases, with 15 bases between. The CDR3 totals 14 residues. Germline CDR1 and CDR2: SGDLS and YYNGEE.

As DNA, the CDR3 is TGTGCCTGGAGTCCCGGGTTTGAAGAAAAACTGTTTTTT. Encoded protein: CAWSPGFEEKLFF. The V call is TRBV30, the J call TRBJ1-4; no clear D. V was cut by 2 bases and J by 8 bases, with 12 bases left in between. The length of the CDR3 is 13 residues. Looked up from germline, CDR1 is GTSNPN and CDR2 is SVGIG (reference sequence).

A few counts support this clone. This chain joins TRBV6-6 and TRBJ2-5, with TRBD2 matching 9 bases. The germline V gene encodes CDR1 MNHNY and CDR2 SVGAGI (reference sequence). The CDR3 runs 14 residues. The J segment lost 5 bases and the V segment lost 6 bases, leaving 7 bases of the junction unmatched. The chain's CDR3 is CASSHSGGVETQYF. The CDR3 DNA follows: TGTGCCAGCAGCCATAGCGGGGGCGTGGAGACCCAGTACTTC.

The CDR3 here is CASSLEGQVGSTEAFF. The CDR3 coding sequence is TGCGCCAGCAGCTTGGAGGGACAGGTCGGATCCACTGAAGCTTTCTTT. The chain employs TRBV5-1 and TRBJ1-1, with 8 bases aligning to TRBD1. Germline V CDR1 and CDR2: SGHRS, YFSETQ. The CDR3 has 16 amino acids. The V gene end was trimmed by 0 bases and the J gene end by 4 bases; junction bases not matched to a gene: 8.

This clone was seen a handful of times. This chain joins TRBV7-3 and TRBJ2-1, with D tentatively TRBD2 (5 bases). The ends were cut back, 5 bases at V and 3 bases at J, with 17 bases in the middle. Per the germline V gene, CDR1 is SGHTA and CDR2 is FQGTGA. The CDR3 totals 16 residues. CDR3 nucleotide sequence: TGTGCCAGCAGCGAAGGGTGGGGAGACATCTACAATGAGCAGTTCTTC. Its translation: CASSEGWGDIYNEQFF. Drawing the rest from reference TRBV7-3 and TRBJ2-1, the complete variable domain is GAGVSQTPSNKVTEKGKYVELRCDPISGHTALYWYRQSLGQGPEFLIYFQGTGAADDSGLPNDRFFAVRPEGSVSTLKIQRTERGDSAVYLCASSEGWGDIYNEQFFGPGTRLTVL.

In its sample, this clone was seen a few times. The J gene is TRBJ1-5, the V gene TRBV6-5, with a weak D call TRBD1 (6 bases). Germline CDR1 and CDR2: MNHEY and SVGAGI. V dropped 6 bases and J dropped 7 bases, with 19 bases sitting between them. The CDR3 has 15 residues. This chain's CDR3 is CASRVDRKSGQPQHF. Here the CDR3 DNA reads TGTGCCAGCAGGGTCGACAGGAAGAGTGGGCAGCCCCAGCATTTT.

V usage is TRBV30 and J usage is TRBJ2-3, with 13 bases identical to TRBD2. Germline CDR1 GTSNPN, CDR2 SVGIG (reference sequence). The CDR3 has 16 amino acids. V trimming: 0 bases; J trimming: 5 bases; junction bases outside the gene matches: 5. CDR3 region: CAWSVLAGGPEDTQYF. The CDR3 region has the DNA TGTGCCTGGAGTGTACTAGCGGGAGGGCCGGAAGATACGCAGTATTTT.

This clone has only a few counts. V is TRBV6-6 and J is TRBJ1-3; D is ambiguous. Germline CDR1 and CDR2: MNHNY and SVGAGI (reference sequence). Trimming took 6 bases from V and 4 from J, leaving 10 bases between them. This CDR3 contains 13 residues. For the CDR3, the DNA is TGTGCCAGCAGCCAGTCCAGGGGAAACACCATATATTTT. Protein sequence: CASSQSRGNTIYF.